Following are 7 T cell receptor beta chains from one sample sequenced in a study of breast tumors, draining lymph nodes, adjacent tissues. Breast cancer patients provided tissue from their axillary draining lymph nodes. TCRdb used MiXCR to reprocess the multiplex PCR reads, holding one entry per CDR3 protein. Among 200,000 to 300,000 distinct CDR3 sequences listed, around 31% were seen once. Sequenced sample: axillary lymph node tissue. The source is a female donor with breast cancer. Some clones in this sample may be carry-over from other donors' samples.

This clonotype has just a few counts. This chain connects TRBV18 to TRBJ2-7; D is tentatively TRBD1 or TRBD2 (6 bases each). The CDR3 consists of 14 residues. The V gene lost 4 bases and the J gene lost 4 bases, with 14 bases spanning the gap. The germline V gene has CDR1 KGHSH and CDR2 LQKENI. The CDR3 loop reads CASSLLKGGYEQYF. In DNA form, the CDR3 reads TGTGCCAGCTCACTTCTAAAGGGGGGATACGAGCAGTACTTC.

This clonotype was counted ten times or more. The rearrangement links TRBV20-1 to TRBJ1-4, with D possibly being TRBD1 (5 bases). The V and J ends lost 6 bases and 8 bases respectively, with 19 bases between them. The CDR3 is 14 residues long. Germline lookup yields CDR1 DFQATT and CDR2 SNEGSKA (reference sequence). Here the CDR3 DNA reads TGCAGTGCGGTCGATTCAGGGTCGGGCGAAAAACTGTTTTTT. Translation: CSAVDSGSGEKLFF.

Many counts were recorded for this clonotype. V gene TRBV7-2 combines with J gene TRBJ2-1, with D perhaps TRBD2 (6 bases). The V gene's germline CDR1 is SGHTA and CDR2 FQGNSA. The CDR3 runs to 16 residues. Trimming took off 2 bases at V and 12 bases at J, with 23 bases between the two ends. The DNA of the CDR3 is TGTGCCAGCAGCTTAACAAAACCGGGACTCCCGGTGGGGCAGTTCTTC. Translation: CASSLTKPGLPVGQFF.

This chain links TRBV7-6 with TRBJ2-6, with D unclear. The CDR3 is made up of 14 amino acids. Per germline, CDR1 SGHVS and CDR2 FNYEAQ. Trimming pared 5 bases from V and 3 bases from J, leaving 8 bases between. Here the CDR3 reads CASSLTGGANVLTF. For the CDR3, the DNA is TGTGCCAGCAGCCTAACGGGTGGGGCCAACGTCCTGACTTTC.

This clonotype was picked up many times. The V and J genes are TRBV29-1 and TRBJ1-5; 10 bases are a match to TRBD1. CDR1 SQVTM and CDR2 ANQGSEA come from the germline V gene. Trimming took 7 bases from V and 1 from J; bases not matched to a gene: 4. This CDR3 contains 14 residues. The CDR3 region is CSAGTGVSNQPQHF. In DNA, the CDR3 is TGCAGCGCCGGGACAGGGGTAAGCAATCAGCCCCAGCATTTT.

This clonotype was seen ten or more times. V and J are TRBV4-3 and TRBJ2-7, with TRBD2 matching over 13 bases. This CDR3 contains 17 residues. CDR1 and CDR2 from the germline V gene are LGHNA and YSLEER. Trimming removed 1 base from V and 0 bases from J; junction bases left unmatched: 3. DNA of the CDR3: TGCGCCAGCAGCCAAGGCCGGACTAGCGGGAGCTCCTACGAGCAGTACTTC. It is translated as CASSQGRTSGSSYEQYF.

V gene TRBV9 combines with J gene TRBJ2-1; 7 nucleotides line up with TRBD2. CDR1 SGDLS and CDR2 YYNGEE come from the germline V gene. This CDR3 contains 16 residues. The J segment lost 4 bases and the V segment lost 3 bases, leaving 10 bases of the junction unmatched. The CDR3, as DNA: TGTGCCAGCAGCGAACGCGGGGGAAATTCTTACAATGAGCAGTTCTTC. It yields the protein CASSERGGNSYNEQFF.